Below are 26 T cell receptor beta chains sequenced from a single sample in a study of blood T cells in healthy people across ages. A second PCR of 7 to 11 cycles used a sample-barcoded 5' primer and a J-beta primer mix. MiXCR, run by TCRdb on the 5' RACE reads, gives a single entry per CDR3 protein. Of about 800,000 distinct CDR3 sequences in the sample, more than 20% were seen once. These data were also filed under a second study, of T cells of mothers and their children.

Sequenced material: blood. The receptors here all came from a boy aged 10-17 years in good health.

This chain links TRBV9 with TRBJ1-1, with D possibly TRBD1 on 6 matching bases. Germline CDR1 SGDLS, CDR2 YYNGEE. The length of the CDR3 is 15 residues. V was trimmed by 3 bases and J by 0 bases, leaving 12 bases between them. The CDR3 DNA reads as TGTGCCAGCAGCGCGGAGGGACAATTGAACACTGAAGCTTTCTTT. Translating gives CASSAEGQLNTEAFF.

In its sample, this clonotype was seen a few times. The V call is TRBV5-1, the J call TRBJ1-1; 8 bases fit TRBD1. This CDR3 has 15 amino acids. The germline CDR1 and CDR2 sequences are SGHRS and YFSETQ. J gave up 1 base and V 4 bases, and 6 bases lay outside the gene matches. The CDR3 spells CASSGDRGGNTEAFF. CDR3 sequence (DNA): TGCGCCAGCAGCGGAGACAGGGGAGGGAACACTGAAGCTTTCTTT.

The chain recombines TRBV7-2 with TRBJ2-7, with 8 bases fitting TRBD1. Germline loops: CDR1 SGHTA, CDR2 FQGNSA. Trimming at V came to 1 base and at J to 7 bases, leaving 9 bases not matched to a gene. The CDR3 length is 15 residues. In nucleotides, the CDR3 is TGTGCCAGCAGCTTAGTAGCGACAGGGGAGCGGGAGCAGTACTTC. As protein: CASSLVATGEREQYF.

V gene TRBV7-2 combines with J gene TRBJ2-5; D perhaps matches TRBD2 (6 bases). Trimming left V 1 base short and J 5 bases short, with 11 bases between. The germline V gene encodes CDR1 SGHTA and CDR2 FQGNSA. The CDR3 is 14 amino acids. In DNA, the CDR3 is TGTGCCAGCAGCTTAGAGATGGGGAGGGAGACCCAGTACTTC. Translation gives CASSLEMGRETQYF.

The table lists this clonotype with a few counts. The chain has TRBV28 and TRBJ1-2, with no clear D. V lost 6 bases and J 8 bases, leaving 16 bases between the germline ends. The CDR3 is made up of 13 amino acids. Germline V CDR1 and CDR2: MDHEN, SYDVKM. CDR3 nucleotide sequence: TGTGCCAGCAGCCCTGAGGGAGTACGAGGCTACACCTTC. This gives the protein CASSPEGVRGYTF.

This clonotype was seen only a few times. V and J are TRBV20-1 and TRBJ1-5; D perhaps matches TRBD1 (6 bases). Germline V lookup: CDR1 DFQATT, CDR2 SNEGSKA (reference sequence). The CDR3 loop spans 14 amino acids. The V and J ends lost 6 bases and 5 bases respectively, with 17 bases between them. The CDR3 loop reads CSALGGGPDQPQHF. CDR3 nucleotide sequence: TGCAGTGCCCTAGGGGGGGGGCCCGATCAGCCCCAGCATTTT.

This clonotype was observed a handful of times. This chain uses TRBV15 with TRBJ2-1; 9 bases align to TRBD2. Looked up from germline, CDR1 is LNHNV and CDR2 is YYDKDF (reference sequence). V shed 5 bases, J shed 3 bases, and the junction held 8 bases outside the gene matches. The CDR3 runs 16 residues. The CDR3 region has the DNA TGTGCCACCAGCGACCTGGAGCGGGGGGTCTACAATGAGCAGTTCTTC. The encoded protein is CATSDLERGVYNEQFF.

This clonotype was counted only a few times. This rearrangement joins TRBV28 to TRBJ1-2; 8 nucleotides match TRBD1. In germline, CDR1 is MDHEN, CDR2 SYDVKM. J was trimmed by 0 bases and V by 6 bases; bases with no gene match: 9. This CDR3 contains 16 residues. The CDR3 DNA follows: TGTGCCAGCAGCTCAGGACAGGGTGGATCTAACTATGGCTACACCTTC. This translates into CASSSGQGGSNYGYTF.

The chain joins TRBV7-6 to TRBJ2-2, with 13 positions matching TRBD2. Germline assignment: CDR1 SGHVS and CDR2 FNYEAQ. The V segment lost 2 bases and the J segment 5 bases; nucleotides outside the gene matches: 11. This CDR3 is built from 19 residues. The CDR3 DNA follows: TGTGCCAGCAGCTTACAGTGGACTAGCGGGAGATCTTGGACCGGGGAGCTGTTTTTT. This codes for CASSLQWTSGRSWTGELFF.

This clonotype was seen a few times. V is TRBV2 and J is TRBJ2-5; 12 bases agree with TRBD2. Per the germline V gene, CDR1 is SNHLY and CDR2 is FYNNEI. The CDR3 contains 15 residues. J gave up 4 bases and V 4 bases, and 4 bases lay outside the gene matches. The DNA for the CDR3 is TGTGCCAGCAGTGGTCTGGGACTAGCGGGAGAGACCCAGTACTTC. Its protein is CASSGLGLAGETQYF.

About this clonotype: The junction departs from germline at one end; a sequencing error may be responsible. The chain recombines TRBV5-1 with TRBJ1-5, with 9 bases that match TRBD1. The germline CDR1 and CDR2 sequences are SGHRS and YFSETQ. The CDR3 is 13 amino acids. The CDR3 DNA reads TGCGCCAGCAGCCCGGACAGGGGTCAGCCCCGGCATTTT. It encodes CASSPDRGQPRHF.

The chain recombines TRBV6-2 or TRBV6-3 with TRBJ2-5, with TRBD1 matching over 9 bases. Near its end, the DNA agrees better with TRBJ2-1, so the J call may be wrong. This CDR3 comprises 15 residues. Germline V CDR1 and CDR2: MNHEY, SVGEGT. The CDR3 loop reads CASSYRGQGVGEQFF. The CDR3 DNA reads as TGTGCCAGCAGTTACCGGGGACAGGGAGTAGGTGAGCAGTTCTTC.

This clonotype was seen a few times. J is TRBJ2-5 and V is TRBV28; 7 positions match TRBD2. Germline V gene sequence: CDR1 MDHEN, CDR2 SYDVKM. J was trimmed by 2 bases and V by 7 bases; bases with no gene match: 13. This CDR3 region has 16 residues. CDR3 DNA sequence: TGTGCCAGCACCCCAGGTGGGGACGGGGGGCAAGAGACCCAGTACTTC. Translation gives CASTPGGDGGQETQYF.

Details on this clonotype: A read error may produce the germline difference seen at one junction end. The V and J genes are TRBV4-3 and TRBJ2-6, with 7 bases fitting TRBD2. The CDR3 runs 17 residues. Germline V gives CDR1 LGHNA, CDR2 YSLEER. The CDR3 nucleotides are TGCGTCAGCAGCCAGGCCACTAGCGTCTCTGGGGCCAACGTCCTGACTTTC. The encoded protein is CVSSQATSVSGANVLTF.

This clonotype came up a few times. The J gene is TRBJ2-7, the V gene TRBV29-1, with no clear D. The CDR3 is made up of 13 amino acids. Looked up from germline, CDR1 is SQVTM and CDR2 is ANQGSEA. Trimming stripped 2 bases from V and 1 base from J, with 9 bases between. For the CDR3, the DNA is TGCAGCGTTGAACAGAGCGATTCCTACGAGCAGTACTTC. Residues: CSVEQSDSYEQYF.

This chain links TRBV28 with TRBJ1-1; tentative D call: TRBD1 (5 bases). This CDR3 comprises 15 residues. V lost 1 base and J lost 3, with 12 bases in between. Germline CDR1 reads MDHEN; CDR2 reads SYDVKM. The CDR3 loop reads CASSLSGRGYTEAFF. The CDR3 DNA sequence: TGTGCCAGCAGTTTATCGGGGCGCGGGTACACTGAAGCTTTCTTT.

The V call is TRBV20-1, the J call TRBJ2-3; D is perhaps TRBD1 or TRBD2 (5 bases each). The V and J ends lost 1 base and 5 bases respectively, with 16 bases between them. CDR3 length: 15 amino acids. The germline gives CDR1 DFQATT, CDR2 SNEGSKA (reference sequence). As DNA, the CDR3 is TGCAGTGCTAGAGGGGGGTGGCTGGGCGGAGATACGCAGTATTTT. As protein: CSARGGWLGGDTQYF.

This chain uses TRBV20-1 with TRBJ1-6, with 12 bases matching TRBD1. The CDR3 is made up of 17 amino acids. V trimming: 6 bases; J trimming: 9 bases; junction bases outside the gene matches: 15. Germline assignment: CDR1 DFQATT and CDR2 SNEGSKA (reference sequence). CDR3 loop: CSAGAGQGAVGGSPLHF. CDR3 coding DNA: TGCAGTGCCGGGGCGGGACAGGGGGCAGTAGGAGGTTCACCCCTCCACTTT.

The genes are TRBV29-1 and TRBJ1-2, with D hard to call. The ends were cut back, 3 bases at V and 6 bases at J, with 8 bases in the middle. Per germline, CDR1 SQVTM and CDR2 ANQGSEA. The CDR3 is 11 residues long. Written as DNA, the CDR3 is TGCAGCGTTGATGGGTCGAATGGCTACACCTTC. This gives the protein CSVDGSNGYTF.

The genes are TRBV12-5 and TRBJ2-5; D gene uncertain. The V gene lost 1 base and the J gene lost 0 bases, with 3 bases spanning the gap. Germline lookup yields CDR1 LGHNT and CDR2 FRNRAP. This CDR3 is built from 13 residues. CDR3 nucleotide sequence: TGTGCTAGTGGTTTGGGGGACCAAGAGACCCAGTACTTC. This codes for CASGLGDQETQYF.

This rearrangement joins TRBV6-5 to TRBJ2-7, with TRBD2 identical over 10 bases. Per germline, CDR1 MNHEY and CDR2 SVGAGI. The CDR3 covers 17 residues. J was trimmed by 0 bases and V by 4 bases; bases with no gene match: 9. For the CDR3, the DNA is TGTGCCAGCAGTTCGGCTAGCGGGGGAAAGAGCTCCTACGAGCAGTACTTC. Its protein product is CASSSASGGKSSYEQYF.

The CDR3 DNA reads as TGTGCCAGCGAGGGGGACAACATTCAGTACTTC. This codes for CASEGDNIQYF. J is TRBJ2-4 and V is TRBV2, with TRBD1 as a possible D gene (6 bases). Trimming cost V 8 bases and J 7 bases, with 9 bases left between them. In germline, CDR1 is SNHLY, CDR2 FYNNEI. The CDR3 spans 11 residues.

The chain couples TRBV29-1 to TRBJ2-1, with D perhaps assigned TRBD1 or TRBD2 (7 bases each). Trimming pared 1 base from V and 10 bases from J, leaving 17 bases between. The length of the CDR3 is 14 residues. The germline V gene encodes CDR1 SQVTM and CDR2 ANQGSEA. DNA for the CDR3: TGCAGCGTTGAAGCCAGCCAGGGGGGGCTCGAGCAGTTCTTC. Translated, it gives CSVEASQGGLEQFF.

This clonotype is a singleton in its sample. The chain has TRBV21-1 and TRBJ2-4; the table assigns TRBD1, which was not confirmed against the DNA. TRBV21-1 counts as a pseudogene. The CDR3 spans 13 residues. The CDR3 bases are TGTGCCAGCAGCAAGAGACAGGGCCACATTCAGTACTTC. This translates into CASSKRQGHIQYF.

This clonotype showed up just a few times. The chain uses TRBV7-3 and TRBJ2-3; D may match TRBD1 or TRBD2 (5 bases each). Germline V gene data show CDR1 as SGHTA and CDR2 as FQGTGA. CDR3 length equals 15 residues. Trimming left V 0 bases short and J 0 bases short, with 7 bases between. The CDR3 reads CASSLTGTSTDTQYF. CDR3 coding DNA: TGTGCCAGCAGCTTAACCGGGACCAGCACAGATACGCAGTATTTT.

In its sample, this clonotype was seen a few times. The chain uses TRBV5-1 and TRBJ2-5; TRBD2 aligns across 10 bases. Germline V lookup: CDR1 SGHRS, CDR2 YFSETQ. This CDR3 has 15 residues. V lost 3 bases and J lost 1; bases outside the gene matches: 3. The CDR3 DNA follows: TGCGCCAGCAGCTCTAGCGGGGGCCGCCAAGAGACCCAGTACTTC. It is translated as CASSSSGGRQETQYF.